This T cell receptor beta chain was documented in a study of shared clonotypes between healthy human individuals. V shed 4 bases and J shed 3 bases, with 4 bases lying between them. Germline CDR1 is LNHDA and CDR2 is SQIVND (reference sequence). The length of the CDR3 is 11 residues. The test was conducted at deep level. The method was immunoSEQ multiplex PCR; TCRdb's version includes in-frame clones alone and lacks a portion of them. Here the sample spans approximately 1,000,000 clones, roughly 80% being singletons. This clonotype was obtained from a young man in good health. Some clones in this sample may be carry-over from other donors' samples. The V call is TRBV19, the J call TRBJ2-7; unclear D gene. Sequenced: memory CD4+ T cells from PBMCs. Regarding subset: CD45RA-negative fraction. In DNA form, the CDR3 reads TGTGCCAGTAGTAAGGGCTACGAGCAGTACTTC. It is translated as CASSKGYEQYF. Full variable domain (missing parts from reference TRBV19 and TRBJ2-7): DGGITQSPKYLFRKEGQNVTLSCEQNLNHDAMYWYRQDPGQGLRLIYYSQIVNDFQKGDIAEGYSVSREKKESFPLTVTSAQKNPTAFYLCASSKGYEQYFGPGTRLTVT.